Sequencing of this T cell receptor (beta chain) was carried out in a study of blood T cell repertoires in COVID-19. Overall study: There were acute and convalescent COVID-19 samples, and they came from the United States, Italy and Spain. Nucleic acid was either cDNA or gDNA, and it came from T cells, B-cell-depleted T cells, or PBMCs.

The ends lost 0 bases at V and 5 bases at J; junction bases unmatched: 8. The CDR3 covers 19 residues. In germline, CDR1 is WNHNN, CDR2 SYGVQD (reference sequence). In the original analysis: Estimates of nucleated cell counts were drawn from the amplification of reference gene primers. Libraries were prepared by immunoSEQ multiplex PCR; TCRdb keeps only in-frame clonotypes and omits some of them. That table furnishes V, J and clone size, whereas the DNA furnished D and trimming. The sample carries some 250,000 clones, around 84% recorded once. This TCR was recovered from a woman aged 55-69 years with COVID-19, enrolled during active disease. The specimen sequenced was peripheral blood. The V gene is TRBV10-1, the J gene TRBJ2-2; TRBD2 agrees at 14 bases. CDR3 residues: CASSESKPGLAGVTGELFF. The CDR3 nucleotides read TGCGCCAGCAGTGAGTCGAAACCGGGACTAGCGGGAGTGACCGGGGAGCTGTTTTTT.